The source of this T cell receptor (beta chain) is a study of beta chain features in type 1 diabetes. For the study at large: Cell yields, gender and age were comparable in patients and healthy donors.

The germline V and J ends were trimmed by 5 bases and 3 bases, with 11 bases remaining between them. The CDR3 has 13 amino acids. Germline CDR1 is MDHEN and CDR2 is SYDVKM. Every bit of the isolated RNA underwent reverse transcription, so sequencing read expressed TCRB transcripts. Only in-frame clones appear in the TCRdb table, and some are missing; sequencing was by immunoSEQ multiplex PCR. The table records about 210,000 clones, about a tenth of them present only once. Findings of the study overall: All four CD4+ subsets of Type 1 diabetes patients contained TCRB CDR3s that were moderately but significantly shorter.

Note on this clone: The antigen is not known.

This chain connects TRBV28 to TRBJ2-7, with D unclear. This sequence originates from a man aged 18 to 30 in good health. Source material: central memory CD4+ T cells from blood. CDR3 nucleotide sequence: TGTGCCAGCAGTGCCGCCCTCTACTACGAGCAGTACTTC. It translates to CASSAALYYEQYF.